The T cell receptor beta chain described here comes from a study of cytomegalovirus exposure and HLA in healthy donors. CDR1 is LGHNA, CDR2 YSLEER, per germline. This CDR3 has 16 amino acids. The germline V and J ends were trimmed by 0 bases and 4 bases, with 15 bases remaining between them. Amplification used 60 Vbeta primers and 13 Jbeta primers. Method: immunoSEQ multiplex PCR; TCRdb's copy keeps in-frame clones and lacks some. The table shows roughly 70,000 clones, with 75% occurring only once. This clone has a handful of counts. Sequencing was done on a sample of PBMCs. This clonotype originated in a man between 65 and 79 years old in good health and CMV-seronegative. The chain is built from TRBV4-3 and TRBJ1-1; D call uncertain. This chain's CDR3 is CASSQDHQIRGTEAFF. The CDR3 nucleotides are TGCGCCAGCAGCCAAGATCACCAAATACGGGGCACTGAAGCTTTCTTT.